Here is one T cell receptor (beta chain) with its context. Its target is unknown. This entry belongs to a study of T cell repertoires in cytomegalovirus infection. MiXCR, applied by TCRdb to the reads, yields one record per CDR3 protein. The data contain a few hundred thousand distinct CDR3 sequences, roughly 25% of them singletons. The material was cultured PBMCs, obtained from culture after CMV antigen stimulation. This sequence originates from a human donor in good health (CMV status not recorded). Some clones in this sample may be carry-over from other donors' samples.

DNA of the CDR3: TGCAGCGTTGAATTTCTGGTTGCAGGAGCTTACAATGAGCAGTTCTTC. Amino acids: CSVEFLVAGAYNEQFF. The chain combines TRBV29-1 with TRBJ2-1; no firm D call. Trimming took 2 bases from V and 4 from J, leaving 18 bases between them. The germline V gene has CDR1 SQVTM and CDR2 ANQGSEA. CDR3 length equals 16 residues.